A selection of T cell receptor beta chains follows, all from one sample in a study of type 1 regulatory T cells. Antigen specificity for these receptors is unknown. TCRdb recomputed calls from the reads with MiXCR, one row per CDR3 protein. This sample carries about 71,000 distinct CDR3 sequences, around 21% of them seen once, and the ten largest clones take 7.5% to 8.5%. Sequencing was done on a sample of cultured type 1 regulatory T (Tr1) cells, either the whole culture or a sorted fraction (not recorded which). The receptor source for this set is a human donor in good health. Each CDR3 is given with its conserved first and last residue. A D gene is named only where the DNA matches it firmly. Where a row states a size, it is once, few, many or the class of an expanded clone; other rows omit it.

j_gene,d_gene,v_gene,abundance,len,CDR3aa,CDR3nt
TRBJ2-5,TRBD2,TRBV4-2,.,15,CASSQVGGYQETQYF,TGTGCCAGCAGCCAAGTGGGGGGGTACCAAGAGACCCAGTACTTC
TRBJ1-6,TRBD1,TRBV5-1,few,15,CASSLGQGAFSPLHF,TGCGCCAGCAGCTTGGGACAGGGGGCGTTTTCACCCCTCCACTTT
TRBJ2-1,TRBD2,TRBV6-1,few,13,CASSGTSDLGQFF,TGTGCCAGCAGCGGGACTAGCGATCTAGGGCAGTTCTTC
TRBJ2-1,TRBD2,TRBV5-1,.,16,CASSTTPGLAGGKQFF,TGCGCCAGCAGCACGACACCGGGACTAGCGGGAGGAAAGCAGTTCTTC
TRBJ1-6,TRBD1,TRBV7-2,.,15,CASSLRQGLNSPLHF,TGTGCCAGCAGCTTACGACAGGGGCTGAATTCACCCCTCCACTTT
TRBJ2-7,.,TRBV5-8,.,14,CASSLGQTNYEQYF,TGTGCCAGCAGCTTGGGCCAGACAAACTACGAGCAGTACTTC
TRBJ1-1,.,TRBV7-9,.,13,CASSFSMNTEAFF,TGTGCCAGCAGCTTTTCCATGAACACTGAAGCTTTCTTT
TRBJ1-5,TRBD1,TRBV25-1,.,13,CASSPTGTVSQHF,TGTGCCAGCAGTCCGACGGGGACAGTGTCCCAGCATTTT
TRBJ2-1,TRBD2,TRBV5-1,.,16,CASSLSAGAPPHEQFF,TGCGCCAGCAGCTTGTCTGCGGGAGCCCCCCCCCATGAGCAGTTCTTC
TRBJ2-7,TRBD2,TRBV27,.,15,CASTTEAGVGYEQYF,TGTGCCAGCACGACCGAAGCGGGAGTAGGCTACGAGCAGTACTTC
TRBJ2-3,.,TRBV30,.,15,CAWSVHSVSTDTQYF,TGTGCCTGGAGTGTCCATAGCGTCAGCACAGATACGCAGTATTTT
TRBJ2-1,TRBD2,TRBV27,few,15,CASATSANSYNEQFF,TGTGCCAGCGCAACTAGCGCCAACTCCTACAATGAGCAGTTCTTC
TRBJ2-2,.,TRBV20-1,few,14,CSASLEDYRGELFF,TGCAGTGCTAGCTTGGAGGACTACCGGGGAGAGCTGTTTTTT
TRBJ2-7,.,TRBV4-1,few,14,CASSSRLDSYEQYF,TGCGCCAGCAGCTCTCGACTAGACTCCTACGAGCAGTACTTC
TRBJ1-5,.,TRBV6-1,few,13,CASSEPGYQPQHF,TGTGCCAGCAGTGAACCAGGGTATCAGCCCCAGCATTTT
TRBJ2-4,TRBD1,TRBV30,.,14,CAWSVSGGINIQYF,TGTGCCTGGAGTGTTTCAGGGGGCATCAACATTCAGTACTTC
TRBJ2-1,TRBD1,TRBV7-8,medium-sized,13,CASSLDRGHEQFF,TGTGCCAGCAGCTTAGACAGGGGTCATGAGCAGTTCTTC
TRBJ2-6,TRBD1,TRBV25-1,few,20,CASSELGWGRGLSGANVLTF,TGTGCCAGCAGTGAATTAGGTTGGGGCAGGGGGCTCTCTGGGGCCAACGTCCTGACTTTC
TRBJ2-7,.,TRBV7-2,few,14,CASSLAPTGYEQYF,TGTGCCAGCAGCTTAGCTCCAACTGGCTACGAGCAGTACTTC
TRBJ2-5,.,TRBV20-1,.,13,CSARAGFQETQYF,TGCAGTGCTAGAGCCGGCTTCCAAGAGACCCAGTACTTC
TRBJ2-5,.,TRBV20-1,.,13,CSAMWLYQETQYF,TGCAGTGCTATGTGGCTCTACCAAGAGACCCAGTACTTC
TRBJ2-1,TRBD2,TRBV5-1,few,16,CASSLPGLAVTNEQFF,TGCGCCAGCAGCTTGCCTGGACTAGCGGTTACAAATGAGCAGTTCTTC
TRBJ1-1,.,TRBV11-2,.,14,CASSGQGMNTEAFF,TGTGCCAGCAGCGGGCAGGGAATGAACACTGAAGCTTTCTTT
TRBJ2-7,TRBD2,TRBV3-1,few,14,CATSGTSGSSEQYF,TGTGCCACCTCGGGGACTAGCGGGAGCAGCGAGCAGTACTTC
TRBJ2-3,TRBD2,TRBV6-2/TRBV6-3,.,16,CASTPWTSGSSDTQYF,TGTGCCAGCACCCCGTGGACTAGCGGGAGTTCAGATACGCAGTATTTT
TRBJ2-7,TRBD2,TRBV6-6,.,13,CASSSGRAYEQYF,TGTGCCAGCAGTAGCGGGAGGGCCTACGAGCAGTACTTC
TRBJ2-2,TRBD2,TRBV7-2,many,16,CASSLRSSGRTGELFF,TGTGCCAGCAGCTTACGGTCTAGCGGGAGGACCGGGGAGCTGTTTTTT
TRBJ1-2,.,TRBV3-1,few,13,CASSQQNNYGYTF,TGTGCCAGCAGCCAACAGAATAACTATGGCTACACCTTC
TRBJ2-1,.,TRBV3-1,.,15,CASSQERGFYNEQFF,TGTGCCAGCAGCCAAGAGCGGGGATTCTACAATGAGCAGTTCTTC
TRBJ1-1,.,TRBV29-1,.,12,CSVGHMNTEAFF,TGCAGCGTGGGACATATGAACACTGAAGCTTTCTTT
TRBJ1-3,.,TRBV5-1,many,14,CASSLDSSGNTIYF,TGTGCCAGCAGCTTAGATAGCTCTGGAAACACCATATATTTT
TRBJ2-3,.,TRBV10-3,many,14,CAISAGVSTDTQYF,TGTGCCATCAGTGCGGGGGTTAGCACAGATACGCAGTATTTT
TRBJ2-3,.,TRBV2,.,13,CASSGPFTDTQYF,TGTGCCAGCAGTGGCCCATTCACAGATACGCAGTATTTT
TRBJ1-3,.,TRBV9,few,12,CASSPLGNTIYF,TGTGCCAGCAGCCCATTGGGAAACACCATATATTTT
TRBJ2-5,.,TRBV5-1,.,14,CASSLGGVEETQYF,TGCGCCAGCAGCCTGGGGGGTGTGGAGGAGACCCAGTACTTC